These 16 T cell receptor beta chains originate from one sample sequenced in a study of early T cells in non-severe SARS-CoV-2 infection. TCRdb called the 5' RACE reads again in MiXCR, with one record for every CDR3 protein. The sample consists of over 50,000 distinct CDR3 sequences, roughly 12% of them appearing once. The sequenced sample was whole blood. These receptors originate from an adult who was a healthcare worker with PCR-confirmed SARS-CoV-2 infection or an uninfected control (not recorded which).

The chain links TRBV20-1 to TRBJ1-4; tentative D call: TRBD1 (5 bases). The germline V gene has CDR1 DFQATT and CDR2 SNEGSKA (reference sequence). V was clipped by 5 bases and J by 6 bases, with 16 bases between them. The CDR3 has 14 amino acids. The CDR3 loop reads CSARDGRGDEKLFF. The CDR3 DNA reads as TGCAGTGCTCGGGACGGTCGGGGTGATGAAAAACTGTTTTTT.

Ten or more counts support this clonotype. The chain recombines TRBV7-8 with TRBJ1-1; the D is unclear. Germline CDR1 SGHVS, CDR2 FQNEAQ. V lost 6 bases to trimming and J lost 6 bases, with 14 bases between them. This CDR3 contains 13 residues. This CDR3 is CASRRDLFSEAFF. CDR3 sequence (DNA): TGTGCCAGCAGGCGCGACCTTTTTTCTGAAGCTTTCTTT.

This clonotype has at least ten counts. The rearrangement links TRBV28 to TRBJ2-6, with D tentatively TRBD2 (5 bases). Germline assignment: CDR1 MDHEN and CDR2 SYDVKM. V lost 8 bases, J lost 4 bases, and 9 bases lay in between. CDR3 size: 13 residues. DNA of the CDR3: TGTGCCAGCCGGGATTTCGGGGCCAACGTCCTGACTTTC. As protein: CASRDFGANVLTF.

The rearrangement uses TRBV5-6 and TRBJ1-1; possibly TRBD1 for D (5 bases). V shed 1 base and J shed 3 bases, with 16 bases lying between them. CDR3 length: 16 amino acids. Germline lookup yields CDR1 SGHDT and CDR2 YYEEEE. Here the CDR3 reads CASSLPGRKLYTEAFF. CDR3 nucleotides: TGTGCCAGCAGCTTGCCAGGGCGCAAACTGTACACTGAAGCTTTCTTT.

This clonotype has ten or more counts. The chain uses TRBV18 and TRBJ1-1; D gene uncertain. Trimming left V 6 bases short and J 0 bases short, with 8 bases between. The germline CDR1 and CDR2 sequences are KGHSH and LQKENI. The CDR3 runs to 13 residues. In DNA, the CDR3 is TGTGCCAGCTCTGCTCTAATGAACACTGAAGCTTTCTTT. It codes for CASSALMNTEAFF.

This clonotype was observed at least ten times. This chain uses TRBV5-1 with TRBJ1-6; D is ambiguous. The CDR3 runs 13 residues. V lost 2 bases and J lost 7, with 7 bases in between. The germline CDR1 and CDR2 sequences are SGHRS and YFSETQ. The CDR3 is CASSLGRNSPLHF. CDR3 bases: TGCGCCAGCAGCTTAGGGAGGAATTCACCCCTCCACTTT. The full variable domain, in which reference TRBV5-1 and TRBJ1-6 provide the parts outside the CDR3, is KAGVTQTPRYLIKTRGQQVTLSCSPISGHRSVSWYQQTPGQGLQFLFEYFSETQRNKGNFPGRFSGRQFSNSRSEMNVSTLELGDSALYLCASSLGRNSPLHFGNGTRLTVT.

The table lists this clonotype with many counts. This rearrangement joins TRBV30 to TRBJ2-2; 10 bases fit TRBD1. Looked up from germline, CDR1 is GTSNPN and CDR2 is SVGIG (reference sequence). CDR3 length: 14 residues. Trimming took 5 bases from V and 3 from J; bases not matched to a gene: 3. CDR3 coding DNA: TGTGCCTGGGGACAGGGGGTTTACACCGGGGAGCTGTTTTTT. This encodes CAWGQGVYTGELFF.

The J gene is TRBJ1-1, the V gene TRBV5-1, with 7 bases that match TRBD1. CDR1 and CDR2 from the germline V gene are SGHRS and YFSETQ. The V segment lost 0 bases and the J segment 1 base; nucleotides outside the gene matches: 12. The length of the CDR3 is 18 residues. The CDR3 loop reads CASSLAEGGGAANTEAFF. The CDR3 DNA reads TGCGCCAGCAGCTTGGCCGAAGGGGGCGGGGCCGCGAACACTGAAGCTTTCTTT.

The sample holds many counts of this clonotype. CDR3 nucleotide sequence: TGTGCCAGCACCTGGCGGGGCTTCCAAGAGACCCAGTACTTC. Translated, it gives CASTWRGFQETQYF. V gene TRBV11-2 combines with J gene TRBJ2-5; D may be TRBD2 (6 bases). V was trimmed by 7 bases and J by 1 base, leaving 13 bases between them. Germline V CDR1 and CDR2: SGHAT, FQNNGV. This CDR3 contains 14 residues. The full variable domain, rest sourced from reference TRBV11-2 and TRBJ2-5, is EAGVAQSPRYKIIEKRQSVAFWCNPISGHATLYWYQQILGQGPKLLIQFQNNGVVDDSQLPKDRFSAERLKGVDSTLKIQPAKLEDSAVYLCASTWRGFQETQYFGPGTRLLVL.

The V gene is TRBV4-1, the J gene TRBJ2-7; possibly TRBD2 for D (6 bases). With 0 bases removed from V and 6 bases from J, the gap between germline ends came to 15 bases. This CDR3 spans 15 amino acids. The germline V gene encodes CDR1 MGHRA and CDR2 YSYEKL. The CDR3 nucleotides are TGCGCCAGCAGCCAAGAACTAGCTGTTTCCCCCGAGCAGTACTTC. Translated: CASSQELAVSPEQYF.

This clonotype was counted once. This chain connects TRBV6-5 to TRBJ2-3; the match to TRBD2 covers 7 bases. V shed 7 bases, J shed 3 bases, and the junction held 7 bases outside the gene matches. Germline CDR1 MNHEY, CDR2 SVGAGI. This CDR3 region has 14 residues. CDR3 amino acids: CASKAGVTTDTQYF. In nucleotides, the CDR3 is TGTGCCAGCAAGGCGGGGGTAACAACAGATACGCAGTATTTT.

CDR3 coding DNA: TGTGCCAGCTCACCACTTCCGAATTCCCCAGATACGCAGTATTTT. The encoded protein is CASSPLPNSPDTQYF. The chain is built from TRBV18 and TRBJ2-3; D remains unclear. Germline assignment: CDR1 KGHSH and CDR2 LQKENI. V was clipped by 1 base and J by 4 bases, with 12 bases between them. The length of the CDR3 is 15 residues.

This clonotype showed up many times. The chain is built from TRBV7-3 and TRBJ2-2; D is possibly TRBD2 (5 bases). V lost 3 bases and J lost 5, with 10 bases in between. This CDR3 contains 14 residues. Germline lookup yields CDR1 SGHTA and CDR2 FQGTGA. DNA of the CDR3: TGTGCCAGCAGCTTGAGCGGAGGAACCGGGGAGCTGTTTTTT. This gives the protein CASSLSGGTGELFF.

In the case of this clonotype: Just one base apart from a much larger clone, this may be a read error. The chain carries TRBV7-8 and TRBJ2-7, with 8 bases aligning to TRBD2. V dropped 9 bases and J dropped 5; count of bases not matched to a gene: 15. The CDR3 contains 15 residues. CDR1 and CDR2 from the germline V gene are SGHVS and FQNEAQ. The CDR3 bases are TGTGCCAGAAGCCCCCGCGGGGGGCGATCCCACGAGCAGTACTTC. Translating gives CARSPRGGRSHEQYF. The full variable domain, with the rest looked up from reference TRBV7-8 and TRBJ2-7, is GAGVSQSPRYKVAKRGQDVALRCDPISGHVSLFWYQQALGQGPEFLTYFQNEAQLDKSGLPSDRFFAERPEGSVSTLKIQRTQQEDSAVYLCARSPRGGRSHEQYFGPGTRLTVT.

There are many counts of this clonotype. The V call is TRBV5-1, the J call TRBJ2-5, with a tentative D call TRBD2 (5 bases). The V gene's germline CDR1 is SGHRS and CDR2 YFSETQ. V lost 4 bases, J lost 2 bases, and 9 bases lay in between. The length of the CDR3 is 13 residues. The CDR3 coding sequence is TGCGCCAGCAGCCCCCCGGGGCAAGAGACCCAGTACTTC. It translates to CASSPPGQETQYF.

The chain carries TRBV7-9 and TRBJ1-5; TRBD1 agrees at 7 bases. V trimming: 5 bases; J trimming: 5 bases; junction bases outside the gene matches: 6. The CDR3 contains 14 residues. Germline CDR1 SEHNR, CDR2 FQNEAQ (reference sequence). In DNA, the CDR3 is TGTGCCAGCAGCCTCACAGGGGATCATCAGCCCCAGCATTTT. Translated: CASSLTGDHQPQHF.